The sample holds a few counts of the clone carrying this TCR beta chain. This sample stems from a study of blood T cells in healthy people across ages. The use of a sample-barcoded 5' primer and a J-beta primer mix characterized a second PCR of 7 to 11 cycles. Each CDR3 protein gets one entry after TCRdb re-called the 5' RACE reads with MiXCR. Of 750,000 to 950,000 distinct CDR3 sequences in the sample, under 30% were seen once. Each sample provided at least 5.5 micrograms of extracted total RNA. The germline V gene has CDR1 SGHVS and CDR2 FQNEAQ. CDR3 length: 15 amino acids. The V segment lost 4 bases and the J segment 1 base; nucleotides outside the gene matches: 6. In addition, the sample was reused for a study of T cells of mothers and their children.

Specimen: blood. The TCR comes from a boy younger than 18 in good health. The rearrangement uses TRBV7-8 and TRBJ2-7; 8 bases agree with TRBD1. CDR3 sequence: CASSSKTGVSYEQYF. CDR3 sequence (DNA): TGTGCCAGCAGCTCAAAGACAGGGGTTTCCTACGAGCAGTACTTC. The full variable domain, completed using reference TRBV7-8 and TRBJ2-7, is GAGVSQSPRYKVAKRGQDVALRCDPISGHVSLFWYQQALGQGPEFLTYFQNEAQLDKSGLPSDRFFAERPEGSVSTLKIQRTQQEDSAVYLCASSSKTGVSYEQYFGPGTRLTVT.